Presented here are 7 T cell receptor beta chains from one specimen sequenced in a study of T cell responses to AZD1222 COVID-19 vaccine. Sequenced by immunoSEQ multiplex PCR; TCRdb stores in-frame clones only, minus some. The table records around 99,000 clones, roughly nine tenths of them present only once. The specimen was peripheral blood, collected 28 days after the second AZD1222 dose. The receptor set was obtained from an adult who received the AZD1222 COVID-19 vaccine.

The CDR3 bases are TGTGCCAGCAGCGTAGCTGAAGGACGGAACTACGAGCAGTACTTC. This gives the protein CASSVAEGRNYEQYF. The chain couples TRBV9 to TRBJ2-7, with D hard to call. This CDR3 is built from 15 residues. CDR1 is SGDLS, CDR2 YYNGEE, per germline. The V end was cut by 0 bases, the J end by 3 bases, with 13 bases between. Full variable domain (missing parts from reference TRBV9 and TRBJ2-7): DSGVTQTPKHLITATGQRVTLRCSPRSGDLSVYWYQQSLDQGLQFLIQYYNGEERAKGNILERFSAQQFPDLHSELNLSSLELGDSALYFCASSVAEGRNYEQYFGPGTRLTVT.

This chain uses TRBV7-3 with TRBJ2-1, with 14 bases matching TRBD2. CDR1 SGHTA and CDR2 FQGTGA come from the germline V gene. The CDR3 is made up of 16 amino acids. With 4 bases clipped from V and 12 bases from J, the junction kept 11 bases outside the gene matches. The CDR3 sequence: CASSSSGTSGSGRQFF. CDR3 sequence (DNA): TGTGCCAGCAGCTCCTCCGGGACTAGCGGGAGTGGTCGGCAGTTCTTC.

The chain links TRBV7-8 to TRBJ2-2, with D tentatively TRBD1 (6 bases). Germline V gene data show CDR1 as SGHVS and CDR2 as FQNEAQ. The CDR3 consists of 18 residues. Deletions cut 0 bases from V and 0 bases from J, with 14 bases between. The CDR3 loop reads CASSLARVTGSNTGELFF. The CDR3 DNA reads as TGTGCCAGCAGCTTAGCAAGAGTAACAGGGTCGAACACCGGGGAGCTGTTTTTT.

The V gene is TRBV19, the J gene TRBJ1-6; the D gene is possibly TRBD1 (5 bases). Germline V gives CDR1 LNHDA, CDR2 SQIVND (reference sequence). This CDR3 spans 15 amino acids. V was clipped by 5 bases and J by 4 bases, with 12 bases between them. This CDR3 is CASSSRDGYNSPLHF. The CDR3, as DNA: TGTGCCAGTAGTTCTCGGGACGGATATAATTCACCCCTCCACTTT.

V usage is TRBV5-1 and J usage is TRBJ1-5, with D uncertain. This CDR3 is 13 amino acids long. Germline V CDR1 and CDR2: SGHRS, YFSETQ. V was pared by 3 bases and J by 2 bases, with 6 bases between. In nucleotides, the CDR3 is TGCGCCAGCAGCTACGGTGGCAATCAGCCCCAGCATTTT. Encoded protein: CASSYGGNQPQHF.

This clone was seen more than once but under ten times. V is TRBV19 and J is TRBJ2-3; TRBD2 matches 10 bases. This CDR3 spans 13 amino acids. Germline CDR1 reads LNHDA; CDR2 reads SQIVND (reference sequence). Unmatched junction bases numbered 1, after V lost 9 bases and J lost 1 base. The DNA of the CDR3 is TGTGCCAGCGGACTAGCGGGCACAGATACGCAGTATTTT. It translates to CASGLAGTDTQYF.

The CDR3 region is CASSSTGTLNSPLHF. The CDR3 bases are TGCGCCAGCAGCTCGACAGGGACTCTTAATTCACCCCTCCACTTT. V and J are TRBV5-1 and TRBJ1-6; 7 bases map to TRBD1. CDR1 and CDR2 from the germline V gene are SGHRS and YFSETQ. This CDR3 spans 15 amino acids. Unmatched junction bases numbered 6, after V lost 3 bases and J lost 6 bases.